This T cell receptor beta chain was obtained from a study of T cell therapy after organ transplantation. For the study at large: T cells were expanded about two weeks with 30 CMV class I/II epitopes. Short-term post-therapy samples: blood collected 4 to 8 weeks after completing therapy.

V was pared by 4 bases and J by 6 bases, with 6 bases between. The CDR3 runs to 12 residues. Germline-derived CDR1 and CDR2 are SGHTA and FQGTGA. In its sample, this clone was seen once. What it recognizes is unknown. Study-level points and caveats: Nonresponder repertoires showed strong pretherapy expansions, barely changing post-therapy. Lower pretherapy CD8 clonality went with larger post-therapy fold change.

Only in-frame clones appear in the TCRdb table, and some are missing; sequencing was by immunoSEQ multiplex PCR. The repertoire holds a few thousand clones, with about three quarters as singletons. Time point meaning: 4-8 weeks after completion of therapy. The sequence was collected from a human patient who had received a solid organ transplant and had CMV disease. The graft donor may have given rise to some T cells. The chain links TRBV7-3 to TRBJ2-2; D is possibly TRBD2 (5 bases). The starting material was CD8+ T cells from blood, obtained after autologous CMV-specific T cell therapy. This CDR3 is CASSWGAGELFF. Written as DNA, the CDR3 is TGTGCCAGCAGCTGGGGAGCCGGGGAGCTGTTTTTT.